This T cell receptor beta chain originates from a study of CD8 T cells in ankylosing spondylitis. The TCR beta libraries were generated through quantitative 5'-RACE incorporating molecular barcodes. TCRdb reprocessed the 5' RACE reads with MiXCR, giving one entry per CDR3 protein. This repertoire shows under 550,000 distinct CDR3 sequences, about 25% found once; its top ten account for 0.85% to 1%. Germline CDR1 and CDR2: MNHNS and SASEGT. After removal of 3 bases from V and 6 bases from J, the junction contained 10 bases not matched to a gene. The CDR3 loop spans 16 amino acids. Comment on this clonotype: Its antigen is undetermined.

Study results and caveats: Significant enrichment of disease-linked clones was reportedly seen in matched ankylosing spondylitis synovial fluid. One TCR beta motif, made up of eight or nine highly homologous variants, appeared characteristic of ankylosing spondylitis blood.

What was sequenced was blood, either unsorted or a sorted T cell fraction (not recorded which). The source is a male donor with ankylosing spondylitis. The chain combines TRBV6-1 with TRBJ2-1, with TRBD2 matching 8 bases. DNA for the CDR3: TGTGCCAGCAGTGACCCGACTAGCGTCAGCTTCAATGAGCAGTTCTTC. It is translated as CASSDPTSVSFNEQFF.